The 5 T cell receptor beta chains below were found in one sample sequenced in a study of cytomegalovirus exposure and HLA in healthy donors (TCRdb year 2017). The library was made by the immunoSEQ multiplex PCR assay. The multiplex PCR relied on a mix of 60 forward primers for TCR Vbeta segments and 13 reverse primers for TCR Jbeta segments. TCRdb limited this immuneACCESS table to in-frame rearrangements with V and J called. A share of clones is missing; checked studies link under half to unresolved V genes, and the rest is unexplained. The sample table lists around 150,000 clones, around 63% of them with a count of one. The ten largest clones represent over 1.5% of the sample. Sequenced sample: PBMCs. Receptors originate from a human donor in good health.

V gene TRBV28 combines with J gene TRBJ2-7; no definite D call. Germline assignment: CDR1 MDHEN and CDR2 SYDVKM. Trimming stripped 7 bases from V and 4 bases from J, with 14 bases between. The CDR3 spans 13 residues. The CDR3: CASIRPGLYEQYF. The CDR3 bases are TGTGCCAGCATCAGGCCCGGCCTTTACGAGCAGTACTTC. Full variable domain (missing parts from reference TRBV28 and TRBJ2-7): DVKVTQSSRYLVKRTGEKVFLECVQDMDHENMFWYRQDPGLGLRLIYFSYDVKMKEKGDIPEGYSVSREKKERFSLILESASTNQTSMYLCASIRPGLYEQYFGPGTRLTVT.

The chain links TRBV6-6 to TRBJ1-5; no definite D call. V shed 2 bases and J shed 6 bases, with 11 bases lying between them. Germline values: CDR1 MNHNY, CDR2 SVGAGI (reference sequence). CDR3 length equals 14 residues. In DNA, the CDR3 is TGTGCCAGCAGTTACGAGGGCAGGTCTCAGCCCCAGCATTTT. This encodes CASSYEGRSQPQHF.

The gene calls are TRBV19 and TRBJ2-5; 7 positions match TRBD2. Germline CDR1 and CDR2: LNHDA and SQIVND (reference sequence). The trim removed 3 bases at V and 3 bases at J, leaving 1 base unmatched. This CDR3 is 13 amino acids long. This CDR3 is CASSMGREETQYF. The CDR3 DNA sequence: TGTGCCAGTAGTATGGGGAGGGAAGAGACCCAGTACTTC.

This sequence joins TRBV6-1 and TRBJ2-7; 8 nucleotides line up with TRBD1. CDR1 is MNHNS, CDR2 SASEGT, per germline. V lost 5 bases and J lost 4; bases outside the gene matches: 1. The length of the CDR3 is 12 residues. This CDR3 reads CASSTGGYEQYF. The CDR3 bases are TGTGCCAGCAGTACAGGGGGATACGAGCAGTACTTC.

This clone was detected a few times. The genes are TRBV7-9 and TRBJ1-5; D not certain. The V end was cut by 0 bases, the J end by 1 base, with 4 bases between. Germline V lookup: CDR1 SEHNR, CDR2 FQNEAQ (reference sequence). The CDR3 sequence is 14 residues long. DNA of the CDR3: TGTGCCAGCAGCTTAGCCACAAGCAATCAGCCCCAGCATTTT. As protein: CASSLATSNQPQHF.